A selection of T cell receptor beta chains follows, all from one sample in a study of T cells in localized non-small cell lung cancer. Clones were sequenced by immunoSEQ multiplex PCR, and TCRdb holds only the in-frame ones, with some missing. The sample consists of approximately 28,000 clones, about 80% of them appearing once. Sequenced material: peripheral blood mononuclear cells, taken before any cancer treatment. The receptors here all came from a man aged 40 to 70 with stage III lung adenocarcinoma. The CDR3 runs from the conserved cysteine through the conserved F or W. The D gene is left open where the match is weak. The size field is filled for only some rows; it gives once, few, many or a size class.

CASSPLSSSYRSSYNEQFF | TGTGCCAGCTCACCACTATCTTCCTCGTACAGGAGCTCCTACAATGAGCAGTTCTTC | TRBJ2-1 | TRBV18 | - | -
CASSRGASGNTIYF | TGTGCCAGCAGCAGGGGTGCCTCTGGAAACACCATATATTTT | TRBJ1-3 | TRBV6-5 | - | -
CASSPVQSGRRDRDGYTF | TGCGCCAGCAGTCCCGTTCAATCTGGCCGGCGGGACAGGGATGGCTACACCTTC | TRBJ1-2 | TRBV23-1 | TRBD1 | -
CASQKREGWETQYF | TGTGCCAGCCAAAAGCGGGAGGGCTGGGAGACCCAGTACTTC | TRBJ2-5 | TRBV28 | TRBD2 | -
CASRGRRPNEKLFF | TGTGCCAGCAGGGGGCGGCGCCCTAATGAAAAACTGTTTTTT | TRBJ1-4 | TRBV7-2 | - | -
CASSLGGGPLHF | TGTGCCAGCAGCTTAGGGGGTGGACCCCTCCACTTT | TRBJ1-6 | TRBV7-9 | - | -
CASTQRKRELFF | TGTGCCAGCACCCAGAGGAAAAGGGAGCTGTTTTTT | TRBJ2-2 | TRBV28 | - | -
CASSLWGVHTEAFF | TGTGCCAGCAGTTTATGGGGGGTCCACACTGAAGCTTTCTTT | TRBJ1-1 | TRBV27 | - | once
CASSYGDQPQHF | TGTGCCAGCAGTTACGGGGATCAGCCCCAGCATTTT | TRBJ1-5 | TRBV6-5 | - | -
CASSLGGGNGYTF | TGTGCCAGCAGCTTAGGTGGAGGGAATGGCTACACCTTC | TRBJ1-2 | TRBV11-2 | - | -
CASSLVGAGRNTEAFF | TGTGCCAGCAGTCTGGTTGGGGCAGGCCGGAACACTGAAGCTTTCTTT | TRBJ1-1 | TRBV27 | - | -
CASSLLGRGTEAFF | TGTGCCAGCAGTTTATTGGGCAGGGGGACTGAAGCTTTCTTT | TRBJ1-1 | TRBV27 | TRBD1 | -
CASKPGQTYNSPLHF | TGTGCCAGCAAACCCGGACAGACCTATAATTCACCCCTCCACTTT | TRBJ1-6 | TRBV27 | - | -
CASITLGRMNTEAFF | TGTGCCAGCATTACACTAGGCAGAATGAACACTGAAGCTTTCTTT | TRBJ1-1 | TRBV28 | - | -
CSARTPGKAFF | TGCAGTGCTAGGACCCCGGGGAAGGCTTTCTTT | TRBJ1-1 | TRBV20-1 | - | few
CASSPETASSGNTIYF | TGTGCCAGCTCACCGGAAACGGCGAGCTCTGGAAACACCATATATTTT | TRBJ1-3 | TRBV18 | - | -
CASSSDGYGYTF | TGTGCCAGCAGCTCGGACGGCTATGGCTACACCTTC | TRBJ1-2 | TRBV11-2 | - | -
CASSLEWQGSTGELFF | TGTGCCAGCAGCTTAGAGTGGCAGGGGAGCACCGGGGAGCTGTTTTTT | TRBJ2-2 | TRBV11-3 | - | -
CASSQHINPTENGQYF | TGCGCCAGCAGTCAACATATTAACCCGACAGAGAACGGGCAGTACTTC | TRBJ2-7 | TRBV23-1 | - | -
CASSLGGSDTQYF | TGTGCCAGCAGCCTAGGGGGCTCAGATACGCAGTATTTT | TRBJ2-3 | TRBV5-4 | TRBD1 | once
CASSHVGGSTDTQYF | TGTGCCAGCTCCCACGTTGGCGGGAGCACAGATACGCAGTATTTT | TRBJ2-3 | TRBV28 | - | -
CASSSGQTANEQFF | TGTGCCAGCAGCTCCGGACAGACGGCGAATGAGCAGTTCTTC | TRBJ2-1 | TRBV6-5 | - | -
CASKDAGTELYGTNEKLFF | TGTGCCAGCAAAGACGCTGGGACAGAGTTATATGGGACTAATGAAAAACTGTTTTTT | TRBJ1-4 | TRBV28 | TRBD1 | few
CASRNWMNTEAFF | TGTGCCAGCAGGAACTGGATGAACACTGAAGCTTTCTTT | TRBJ1-1 | TRBV6-1 | - | -
CASSHGLFRGQETQYF | TGTGCCAGCAGCCACGGCCTCTTTCGTGGCCAAGAGACCCAGTACTTC | TRBJ2-5 | TRBV14 | - | -
CASSPGDSNPNQPQHF | TGTGCCAGCAGTCCTGGGGACTCCAACCCCAATCAGCCCCAGCATTTT | TRBJ1-5 | TRBV27 | - | -
CASNQGAEETQYF | TGTGCCAGCAACCAGGGAGCGGAAGAGACCCAGTACTTC | TRBJ2-5 | TRBV28 | - | -
CASSSGWAGAGEQFF | TGCGCCAGCAGCTCCGGGTGGGCCGGGGCCGGTGAGCAGTTCTTC | TRBJ2-1 | TRBV5-1 | - | few
CASSLAVGETQYF | TGCGCCAGCAGCTTGGCAGTGGGGGAGACCCAGTACTTC | TRBJ2-5 | TRBV5-1 | - | -
CAITRDMNTEAFF | TGTGCCATCACTAGAGATATGAACACTGAAGCTTTCTTT | TRBJ1-1 | TRBV10-3 | - | -
CASSLGSTSSYEQYF | TGTGCCAGCAGCTTGGGGAGTACAAGCTCCTACGAGCAGTACTTC | TRBJ2-7 | TRBV5-4 | - | -
CASRDREIDLNIQYF | TGTGCCAGCAGAGACAGAGAAATAGATCTTAACATTCAGTACTTC | TRBJ2-4 | TRBV2 | - | -
CSGLAGGQSNEQFF | TGCAGTGGATTAGCGGGGGGTCAGAGCAATGAGCAGTTCTTC | TRBJ2-1 | TRBV29-1 | TRBD2 | -
CASGRTGTSNNEQFF | TGTGCTAGTGGTAGGACGGGCACGTCCAACAATGAGCAGTTCTTC | TRBJ2-1 | TRBV12-5 | - | -
CASSLGQGYNQPQHF | TGCGCCAGCAGCTTAGGACAGGGTTACAATCAGCCCCAGCATTTT | TRBJ1-5 | TRBV5-1 | TRBD1 | -
CATSRTGGGSYNEQFF | TGTGCCACCAGCCGGACAGGCGGCGGCTCCTACAATGAGCAGTTCTTC | TRBJ2-1 | TRBV15 | TRBD1 | -
CASSSGTIQETQYF | TGTGCCAGCAGTTCCGGGACGATCCAAGAGACCCAGTACTTC | TRBJ2-5 | TRBV28 | - | -
CAISERSGNTGELFF | TGTGCCATCAGTGAGCGGAGCGGAAACACCGGGGAGCTGTTTTTT | TRBJ2-2 | TRBV10-3 | - | -
CASSYSGGADPLHF | TGTGCCAGCAGTTACTCGGGGGGCGCCGATCCCCTCCACTTT | TRBJ1-6 | TRBV6-6 | - | few
CASSLGVGVVYNEQFF | TGTGCCAGCAGTTTAGGGGTAGGGGTCGTTTACAATGAGCAGTTCTTC | TRBJ2-1 | TRBV11-2 | - | -
CASRPDRVDTEAFF | TGTGCCAGCAGACCGGACAGGGTTGACACTGAAGCTTTCTTT | TRBJ1-1 | TRBV6-1 | TRBD1 | -
CASSFQAGGYEQFF | TGTGCCAGCAGCTTTCAAGCGGGAGGGTATGAGCAGTTCTTC | TRBJ2-1 | TRBV7-3 | TRBD2 | -
CASSEVRYRKQETQYF | TGTGCCAGCAGTGAAGTAAGGTACAGGAAACAAGAGACCCAGTACTTC | TRBJ2-5 | TRBV6-1 | - | -
CASSLEGDSYSNYGYTF | TGTGCCAGCAGCTTGGAGGGGGACAGCTACTCCAACTATGGCTACACCTTC | TRBJ1-2 | TRBV13 | TRBD1 | -
CASSLIQGMNTEAFF | TGCGCCAGCAGCTTGATTCAGGGGATGAACACTGAAGCTTTCTTT | TRBJ1-1 | TRBV5-1 | - | -
CASSGPGQGTLYEQYF | TGTGCCAGCAGTGGGCCGGGACAGGGCACCCTCTACGAGCAGTACTTC | TRBJ2-7 | TRBV6-1 | TRBD1 | -
CASSSGTLQETQYF | TGTGCCAGCAGCTCTGGGACCTTACAAGAGACCCAGTACTTC | TRBJ2-5 | TRBV5-4 | - | -
CASSLWGQGVDTQYF | TGTGCCAGCAGTTTATGGGGACAGGGAGTTGATACGCAGTATTTT | TRBJ2-3 | TRBV28 | TRBD1 | -